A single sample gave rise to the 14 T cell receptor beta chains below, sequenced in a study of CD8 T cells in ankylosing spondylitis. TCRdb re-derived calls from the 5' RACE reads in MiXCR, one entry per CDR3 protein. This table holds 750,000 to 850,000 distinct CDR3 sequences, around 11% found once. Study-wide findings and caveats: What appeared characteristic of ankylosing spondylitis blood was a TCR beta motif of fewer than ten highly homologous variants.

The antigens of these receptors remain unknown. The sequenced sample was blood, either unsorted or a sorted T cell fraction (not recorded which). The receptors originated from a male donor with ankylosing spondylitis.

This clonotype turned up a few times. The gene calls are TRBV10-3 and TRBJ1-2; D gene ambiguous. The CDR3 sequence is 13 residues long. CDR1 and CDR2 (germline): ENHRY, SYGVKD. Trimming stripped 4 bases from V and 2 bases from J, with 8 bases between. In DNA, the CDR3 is TGTGCCATCAGTGCGGAGGGAAACTATGGCTACACCTTC. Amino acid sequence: CAISAEGNYGYTF.

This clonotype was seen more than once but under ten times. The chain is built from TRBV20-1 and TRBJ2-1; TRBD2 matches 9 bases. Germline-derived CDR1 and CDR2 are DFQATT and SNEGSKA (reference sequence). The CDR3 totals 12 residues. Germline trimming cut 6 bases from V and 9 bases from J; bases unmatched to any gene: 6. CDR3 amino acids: CSARTSASEQFF. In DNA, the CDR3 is TGCAGTGCCAGGACTAGCGCAAGTGAGCAGTTCTTC.

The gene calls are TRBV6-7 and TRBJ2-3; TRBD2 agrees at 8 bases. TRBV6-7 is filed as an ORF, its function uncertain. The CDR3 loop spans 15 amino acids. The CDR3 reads CAPRRIAGFTDTQYF. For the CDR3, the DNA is TGTGCTCCCCGTCGGATAGCGGGATTCACAGATACGCAGTATTTT.

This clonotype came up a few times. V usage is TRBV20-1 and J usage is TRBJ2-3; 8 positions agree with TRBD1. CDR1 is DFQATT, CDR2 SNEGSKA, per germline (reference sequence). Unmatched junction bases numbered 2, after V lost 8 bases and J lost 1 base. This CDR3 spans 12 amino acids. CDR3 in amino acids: CSMDRGTDTQYF. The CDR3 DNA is TGCAGTATGGACAGGGGCACAGATACGCAGTATTTT.

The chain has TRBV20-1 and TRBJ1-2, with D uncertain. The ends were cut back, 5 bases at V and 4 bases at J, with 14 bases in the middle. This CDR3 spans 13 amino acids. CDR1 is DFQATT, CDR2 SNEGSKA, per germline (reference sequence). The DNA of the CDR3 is TGCAGTGCTCCAATCGGGCGGGGCTATGGCTACACCTTC. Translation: CSAPIGRGYGYTF.

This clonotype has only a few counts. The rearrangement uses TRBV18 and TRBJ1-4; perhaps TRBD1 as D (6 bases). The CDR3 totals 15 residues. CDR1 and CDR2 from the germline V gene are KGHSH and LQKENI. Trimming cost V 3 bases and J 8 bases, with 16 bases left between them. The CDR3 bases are TGTGCCAGCTCACCCCCAGGGGCCGCCTCGGAAAAACTGTTTTTT. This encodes CASSPPGAASEKLFF.

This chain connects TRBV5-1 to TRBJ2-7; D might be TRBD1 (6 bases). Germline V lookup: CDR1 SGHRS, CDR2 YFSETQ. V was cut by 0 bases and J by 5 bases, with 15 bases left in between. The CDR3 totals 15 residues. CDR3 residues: CASSLAKDRIHEQYF. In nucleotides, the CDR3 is TGCGCCAGCAGCTTGGCCAAGGACAGAATCCACGAGCAGTACTTC.

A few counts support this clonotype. This CDR3 reads CSVDQGSLTEAFF. In DNA, the CDR3 is TGCAGCGTTGACCAGGGGTCGCTCACTGAAGCTTTCTTT. This chain connects TRBV29-1 to TRBJ1-1, with D tentatively TRBD1 (6 bases). CDR1 and CDR2 (germline): SQVTM, ANQGSEA. The CDR3 contains 13 residues. V dropped 3 bases and J dropped 4 bases, with 12 bases sitting between them.

CDR3 DNA: TGCGCCAGCAGCCCCGACAGGGGGTCTCACGAGCAGTACTTC. Protein product: CASSPDRGSHEQYF. The chain is built from TRBV5-1 and TRBJ2-7; 9 bases line up with TRBD1. Trimming removed 4 bases from V and 5 bases from J; junction bases left unmatched: 7. Germline CDR1 and CDR2: SGHRS and YFSETQ. CDR3 size: 14 residues.

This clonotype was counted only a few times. CDR3 loop: CASSRGNYNEQFF. The CDR3 bases are TGTGCCAGCAGCCGGGGCAACTACAATGAGCAGTTCTTC. This chain joins TRBV11-1 and TRBJ2-1; D is perhaps TRBD1 or TRBD2 (5 bases each). Germline loops: CDR1 SGHAT, CDR2 FQDESV (reference sequence). V lost 5 bases to trimming and J lost 3 bases, with 8 bases between them. The CDR3 consists of 13 residues.

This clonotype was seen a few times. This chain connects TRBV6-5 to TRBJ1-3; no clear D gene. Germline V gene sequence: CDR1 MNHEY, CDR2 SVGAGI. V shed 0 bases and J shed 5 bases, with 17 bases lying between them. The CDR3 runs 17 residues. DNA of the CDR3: TGTGCCAGCAGTTACTCGTCAGTGCGAACGGGGAGAAACACCATATATTTT. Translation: CASSYSSVRTGRNTIYF.

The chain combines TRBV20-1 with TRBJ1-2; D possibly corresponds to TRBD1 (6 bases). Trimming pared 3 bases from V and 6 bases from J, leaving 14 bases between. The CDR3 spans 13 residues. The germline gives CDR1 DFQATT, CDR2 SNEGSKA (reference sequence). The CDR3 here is CSASGRGYHGYTF. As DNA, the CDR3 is TGCAGTGCTAGCGGCAGGGGTTATCATGGCTACACCTTC.

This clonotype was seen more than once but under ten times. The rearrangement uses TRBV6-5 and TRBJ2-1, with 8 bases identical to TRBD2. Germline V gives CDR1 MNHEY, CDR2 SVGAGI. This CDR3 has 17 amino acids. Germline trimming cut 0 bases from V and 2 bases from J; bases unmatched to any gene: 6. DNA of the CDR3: TGTGCCAGCAGTTACTCGAACCCAGCGGGGGCCTACAATGAGCAGTTCTTC. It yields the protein CASSYSNPAGAYNEQFF.

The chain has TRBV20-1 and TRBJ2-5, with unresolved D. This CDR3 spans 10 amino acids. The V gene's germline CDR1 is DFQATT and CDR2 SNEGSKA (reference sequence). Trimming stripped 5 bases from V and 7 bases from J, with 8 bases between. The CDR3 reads CSAEQRTQYF. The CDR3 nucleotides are TGCAGTGCTGAACAACGGACCCAGTACTTC.